This T cell receptor beta chain comes out of a study of cytomegalovirus exposure and HLA in healthy donors (dated by TCRdb to about 2017). Some background on the complete study: In an earlier analysis of fewer than 750 of the donors, around 290 Gb of sequence data and roughly 100 million unique TCR beta sequences from some 170 million T cells were reported. Roughly 290 gigabases of sequencing data and around 85 million unique TCR sequences made up an early release that covered over 550 HLA-typed donors. The genetic ancestry cluster associated with self-reported Caucasian donors included 65% to 90% of the 300 to 450 genotyped donors. The study aimed to test whether cataloging public T cell receptors could reveal signatures of past pathogen exposure. Using immunosequencing, the study profiled T cell repertoires from 500 to 800 subjects and related those repertoires to cytomegalovirus serostatus. In addition to the first cohort of roughly 700 subjects, a separate validation cohort of 100 to 150 different subjects was used. To predict cytomegalovirus infection status, the study brought together high-throughput TCR immunosequencing, statistical association of individual TCRs with disease status, and machine learning. A later analysis re-analyzed previously published TCR beta repertoires from approximately 700 donors and added high-resolution HLA genotyping to study TCR occurrence patterns. In the later analysis, no new phenotypic data were used to find candidate immune exposures; instead, reliance was placed on TCR beta sequences and their occurrence across donors. An earlier analysis of about 620 of the donors applied high-throughput TCR beta sequencing to assess whether each TCR beta V gene segment acted as functional or pseudogenic. Alongside the repertoire data, information on donor age, sex, ethnicity and CMV serostatus was compiled. A later genetic analysis took genome-wide SNP genotypes for about three fifths of the 666 donors and used that subset as a discovery cohort. All discovery cohort repertoires had been generated on a single sequencing platform. Class I and class II HLA loci were covered by the typing at four-digit resolution. The number of typed donors differed by locus: about 620-630 for A, B, C, DRB1 and DQB1; 500 to 550 for DQA1; approximately 610 for DPA1; and roughly 470 for DPB1. Roughly five DR-DQ haplotypes were handled as single units for association and clustering because linkage in the cohort was strong. Among 300 to 500 genotyped donors of the cohort, an average of about 220,000 unique TCR beta nucleotide sequences was sequenced per donor, of which about 18% were non-productive.

Summary of the overall study and its limitations: The presence/absence analyses assumed that sequencing depth was roughly uniform across donors, and that assumption may not be true. A later analysis found that TCR association rates varied across HLA loci, with DRB1 alleles showing the most associated TCRs and HLA-C alleles the fewest. The authors suggested that the approach could potentially be generalized to other disease states and immunological phenotypes. For the cohort, immune exposure information was limited to CMV serostatus. Because HLA typing was unavailable for some donors at each locus, only the typed subset was used in association tests. Three of the identified cytomegalovirus-associated TCR beta chains were confirmed in vitro to be specific for cytomegalovirus antigens. A further reported finding was that TCR beta sequences accurately predicted the HLA-A and HLA-B alleles for most subjects in the first cohort. A cluster of highly shared sequence variants was judged likely to represent a technical artifact of the sequencing pipeline. A total of fewer than 200 TCR beta chains were listed by the study as associated with cytomegalovirus. A later analysis associated some 17,000 TCR beta sequences with specific HLA alleles at a false discovery rate of 0.05. Compared with the roughly 670-donor mean, donors in an Asian-associated ancestry cluster had fewer N-insertions in productive TCRs, according to a later genetic analysis. Correlated functional status among segregating V segments might reflect linkage disequilibrium, but an unknown experimental factor could not be ruled out. Several of the top co-occurrence clusters appeared to be linked to parvovirus B19, influenza, CMV and Epstein-Barr virus, according to a later analysis. The earlier analysis of around 600 of the donors excluded approximately 15 rarely observed V segments, including chromosome 9 orphons, because counts were too low. When HLA alleles, especially DR and DQ, strongly co-occurred, TCR associations were difficult to assign to individual alleles. A later analysis found that most CMV-associated TCR beta chains appeared HLA-restricted, with HLA associations seemingly driven largely by CMV exposure. In an earlier analysis of more than 450 of the donors, most TCR beta V segments were observed in productive rearrangements about 90% or about 30% of the time, broadly matching IMGT annotations. Because the 87-base-pair reads could not distinguish some IMGT-functional V segments, including TRBV6-2 and TRBV6-3, those segments were excluded. The classifier was reported to diagnose cytomegalovirus status with high specificity and sensitivity in both the original and validation cohorts. Compared with equally common non-associated chains, HLA-associated TCR beta chains in a later analysis were more clonally expanded and had lower generation probabilities. An association between a missense DCLRE1C variant and V-gene and J-gene trimming of TCR beta chains was found in a later genetic analysis and replicated in an independent cohort. Only TCR beta chains were sequenced in this cohort, and the absence of alpha or paired-chain data limited detectable features. While some public TCRs were present in many individuals, most TCR sequences turned up only very rarely across donors.

The CDR3, cysteine through phenylalanine, is 14 amino acids long. This entry keeps only the CDR3 DNA: 42 bases, framed from base 1. Germline trimming: 5 bases from V, 9 bases from J; junction bases outside gene matches: 12. In the germline V gene, CDR1 corresponds to SGHTA and CDR2 to FQGNSA. Preparation of the library involved the immunoSEQ multiplex PCR assay. The multiplex PCR relied on a mix of 60 forward primers for TCR Vbeta segments and 13 reverse primers for TCR Jbeta segments. The CDR3 region of rearranged TCR beta genes was amplified from genomic DNA by a multiplex PCR assay. The Illumina HiSeq System was used to sequence the amplified TCR beta libraries as 87-base-pair reads. Per the authors' processing: A later analysis counted tens of millions of unique TCR beta chains across the 666 repertoires, and some 11 million of these chains were shared by at least two donors. To remove PCR and sequencing errors, raw reads were error-corrected and collapsed into unique sequences using a nearest-neighbor algorithm that merged closely related sequences. Alignment of CDR3 sequences to IMGT reference sequences was used to assign V, D and J gene segments. For a sequence to be retained, a match of at least six nucleotides was required to both a V gene segment and a J gene segment. Rearrangements were classified as productive when the CDR3 lacked stop codons and remained in frame with V and J, and all other rearrangements were classified as non-productive. Following IMGT convention, CDR3 was defined as the stretch from the second conserved V-encoded cysteine to the conserved J-encoded phenylalanine. Sequences without an unambiguous match to a single V gene segment were excluded from the earlier analysis of about 640 of the donors. An earlier analysis of some 500 of the donors classified V segments as functional when productive rearrangements were above 56.7% and as segregating when the standard deviation between donors was above 5%. A statistical classification framework was built for diagnosing cytomegalovirus status from the catalog of TCR beta chain sequences. V and J gene assignment, in a later analysis, came from comparing TCR nucleotide sequences with IMGT/GENE-DB human TR gene sequences. Using the TCRdist pipeline, a later analysis assigned CDR3 sequences along with most-parsimonious VDJ recombination scenarios. In a later analysis, each TCR beta chain was defined by its CDR3 amino acid sequence together with its V-gene family, and reads without a unique V-gene family were excluded. As a way to deal with suspected cross-contamination and a sequencing artifact, a later analysis dropped 450 to 600 nucleotide sequences that were highly shared and had low generation probability. A later analysis calculated a clonal expansion index for each public chain from normalized within-repertoire ranks of inferred template counts. A later analysis computed generation probabilities with a VDJ recombination model fitted to out-of-frame rearrangements, and checked the results against IGoR. A later analysis scored TCR-TCR, TCR-HLA and TCR-CMV co-occurrence with hypergeometric tests, applying a repertoire-size bias correction to TCR pairs. False discovery rates were estimated in a later analysis by permuting HLA or CMV assignments 20 times. A later analysis grouped co-occurring TCRs with DBSCAN, adding TCRdist sequence similarity when clustering within HLA-allele-positive subsets. Repertoires with fewer than 30,000 or more than 120,000 public chains were left out of co-occurrence clustering, as were five repertoires with anomalous nucleotide sharing. TCRdb re-hosts the immuneACCESS table, in-frame sequences only. Its copies lack some clones; in the studies checked, an unresolved V gene accounts for under half of them, and the cause for the rest is not known. That table is the source of V, J and clone size, and D and trimming were worked out from the DNA. Within this sample are over 150,000 clones, with 65% to 80% of them counted one time only. The ten largest clones represent roughly 2% of the sample.

In total, about 650 healthy bone marrow donors made up the cohort. Cohort members were all nominally healthy when sampled, although unrecorded immune exposures were likely present. The donor tested CMV seronegative, placing the donor among the 352 seronegative members of the cohort. A peripheral blood sample was collected from each donor, and TCR beta sequencing was performed on peripheral blood mononuclear cells. Genomic DNA was extracted from the blood cell samples with the Qiagen DNeasy Blood Extraction Kit. As regards this clone: There is no known antigen for this receptor. No quality values exist for individual bases; no much larger clone is one base distant.

This receptor was obtained from a middle-aged man in good health and CMV-seronegative. The sample was PBMCs. The rearranged segments are TRBV7-2 and TRBJ2-5, and TRBD2 aligns with 7 junction nucleotides. The encoded CDR3 is CASSPGVAGASQYF. The DNA sequence is given as TGTGCCAGCAGCCCTGGGGTGGCGGGAGCGTCCCAGTACTTC.